Listed here are 31 T cell receptor beta chains from one sample, sequenced in a study of cytomegalovirus exposure and HLA in healthy donors. The primer mix had 60 Vbeta and 13 Jbeta primers. Some clones are missing from TCRdb's copy, which holds only in-frame ones; the method was immunoSEQ multiplex PCR. The data hold about 140,000 clones, with over 75% observed a single time. The material sequenced was PBMCs. The receptors derive from a woman aged 40 to 50 in good health and CMV-seronegative.

This chain connects TRBV7-9 to TRBJ2-5, with D possibly being TRBD2 (6 bases). Germline V gives CDR1 SEHNR, CDR2 FQNEAQ (reference sequence). V dropped 4 bases and J dropped 5 bases, with 11 bases sitting between them. The CDR3 runs to 13 residues. The CDR3 spells CASSWDWGETQYF. The CDR3 bases are TGTGCCAGCAGCTGGGACTGGGGGGAGACCCAGTACTTC.

The J gene is TRBJ2-5, the V gene TRBV28; a weak D match, TRBD2 (6 bases). CDR1 and CDR2 from the germline V gene are MDHEN and SYDVKM. This CDR3 has 12 amino acids. V was trimmed by 8 bases and J by 3 bases, leaving 10 bases between them. Here the CDR3 reads CASRDSKETQYF. In DNA form, the CDR3 reads TGTGCCAGCCGGGACTCCAAAGAGACCCAGTACTTC.

The chain couples TRBV9 to TRBJ1-2; D gene ambiguous. This CDR3 is 13 amino acids long. Trimming removed 6 bases from V and 7 bases from J, with 16 bases in between. Germline V gene data show CDR1 as SGDLS and CDR2 as YYNGEE. The CDR3 nucleotides are TGTGCCAGCACCACCCTGGAGGGCAGTGGCTACACCTTC. Protein product: CASTTLEGSGYTF. Together with reference TRBV9 and TRBJ1-2, the CDR3 gives the full variable domain: DSGVTQTPKHLITATGQRVTLRCSPRSGDLSVYWYQQSLDQGLQFLIQYYNGEERAKGNILERFSAQQFPDLHSELNLSSLELGDSALYFCASTTLEGSGYTFGSGTRLTVV.

The table lists this clone with a count of one. At one boundary the junction diverges from the germline segment, which might be a read error. The chain couples TRBV7-9 to TRBJ2-7; D perhaps matches TRBD2 (6 bases). CDR3 length: 12 amino acids. CDR1 is SEHNR and CDR2 is FQNEAQ in the germline V gene (reference sequence). This CDR3 is CSSSSRGGSEYF. CDR3 in DNA: TGTTCCAGCAGCTCCCGTGGGGGGTCTGAGTACTTC.

V and J are TRBV7-8 and TRBJ1-4; 7 nucleotides line up with TRBD1. J lost 7 bases, V lost 5 bases, and 13 bases had no gene match. Per germline, CDR1 SGHVS and CDR2 FQNEAQ. CDR3 length: 16 residues. In DNA, the CDR3 is TGTGCCAGCAGCCGCGACCCGACAGGGAGCACTGAAAAACTGTTTTTT. Its protein is CASSRDPTGSTEKLFF.

This chain links TRBV28 with TRBJ1-5; 10 bases fit TRBD1. Germline V gives CDR1 MDHEN, CDR2 SYDVKM. The CDR3 totals 14 residues. Germline trimming cut 6 bases from V and 9 bases from J; bases unmatched to any gene: 8. The CDR3, as DNA: TGTGCCAGCAGAAGGGGACAGGGGCCGTGGCCCCAGCATTTT. The encoded protein is CASRRGQGPWPQHF.

V usage is TRBV28 and J usage is TRBJ1-6; D not resolved. Germline-derived CDR1 and CDR2 are MDHEN and SYDVKM. The CDR3 spans 13 residues. The V end was cut by 1 base, the J end by 13 bases, with 11 bases between. CDR3 residues: CASSLFPPQPLHF. The CDR3 DNA is TGTGCCAGCAGTTTATTCCCCCCGCAGCCCCTCCACTTT. The full variable domain, rest sourced from reference TRBV28 and TRBJ1-6, is DVKVTQSSRYLVKRTGEKVFLECVQDMDHENMFWYRQDPGLGLRLIYFSYDVKMKEKGDIPEGYSVSREKKERFSLILESASTNQTSMYLCASSLFPPQPLHFGNGTRLTVT.

The genes are TRBV7-9 and TRBJ2-1, with D hard to call. The CDR3 spans 12 residues. Trimming removed 5 bases from V and 6 bases from J, with 8 bases in between. Per germline, CDR1 SEHNR and CDR2 FQNEAQ (reference sequence). CDR3 sequence: CASSPEVNEQFF. In nucleotides, the CDR3 is TGTGCCAGCAGCCCCGAGGTCAATGAGCAGTTCTTC. Based on the CDR3 plus reference TRBV7-9 and TRBJ2-1, the full variable domain is DTGVSQNPRHKITKRGQNVTFRCDPISEHNRLYWYRQTLGQGPEFLTYFQNEAQLEKSRLLSDRFSAERPKGSFSTLEIQRTEQGDSAMYLCASSPEVNEQFFGPGTRLTVL.

The rearrangement uses TRBV28 and TRBJ2-7; D is unresolved. Trimming left V 1 base short and J 1 base short, with 8 bases between. The CDR3 runs 14 residues. CDR1 MDHEN and CDR2 SYDVKM come from the germline V gene. CDR3 loop: CASSLSGESYEQYF. The CDR3 bases are TGTGCCAGCAGTTTATCCGGAGAATCCTACGAGCAGTACTTC. The whole variable domain, remainder taken from reference TRBV28 and TRBJ2-7, is DVKVTQSSRYLVKRTGEKVFLECVQDMDHENMFWYRQDPGLGLRLIYFSYDVKMKEKGDIPEGYSVSREKKERFSLILESASTNQTSMYLCASSLSGESYEQYFGPGTRLTVT.

J is TRBJ2-7 and V is TRBV7-6; 7 bases agree with TRBD1. The V segment lost 5 bases and the J segment 5 bases; nucleotides outside the gene matches: 9. The CDR3 runs 14 residues. Germline V gene lookup returns CDR1 SGHVS and CDR2 FNYEAQ. This CDR3 is CASSPINTGDEQYF. The DNA for the CDR3 is TGTGCCAGCAGCCCAATAAATACAGGGGACGAGCAGTACTTC.

The table lists this clone with a count of one. The rearrangement uses TRBV7-8 and TRBJ2-5; D remains unclear. CDR3 length: 13 amino acids. The V end was cut by 6 bases, the J end by 2 bases, with 10 bases between. Germline V CDR1 and CDR2: SGHVS, FQNEAQ. The DNA for the CDR3 is TGTGCCAGCAGTCGTCTAGGACAAGAGACCCAGTACTTC. It encodes CASSRLGQETQYF. The entire variable domain, with the rest obtained from reference TRBV7-8 and TRBJ2-5, is as follows: GAGVSQSPRYKVAKRGQDVALRCDPISGHVSLFWYQQALGQGPEFLTYFQNEAQLDKSGLPSDRFFAERPEGSVSTLKIQRTQQEDSAVYLCASSRLGQETQYFGPGTRLLVL.

J is TRBJ1-1 and V is TRBV11-2; D call uncertain. The CDR3 is 11 amino acids. The ends were cut back, 7 bases at V and 5 bases at J, with 8 bases in the middle. Germline V gene lookup returns CDR1 SGHAT and CDR2 FQNNGV. The CDR3 DNA reads TGTGCCAGCAAAGGCGGAACTGAAGCTTTCTTT. Translation gives CASKGGTEAFF.

This clone was picked up a small number of times. The V call is TRBV7-3, the J call TRBJ1-3; the D is unclear. Germline CDR1 reads SGHTA; CDR2 reads FQGTGA. Trimming shortened V by 5 bases and J by 0 bases, and 11 bases separated the two germline ends. This CDR3 is built from 15 residues. CDR3 sequence (DNA): TGTGCCAGCAGCCCGACGGGTGGCTCTGGAAACACCATATATTTT. Amino acids: CASSPTGGSGNTIYF. Supplemented by reference TRBV7-3 and TRBJ1-3, the full variable domain reads GAGVSQTPSNKVTEKGKYVELRCDPISGHTALYWYRQSLGQGPEFLIYFQGTGAADDSGLPNDRFFAVRPEGSVSTLKIQRTERGDSAVYLCASSPTGGSGNTIYFGEGSWLTVV.

This sequence joins TRBV10-3 and TRBJ2-7; TRBD1 matches at 11 bases. The CDR3 contains 16 residues. Germline trimming cut 6 bases from V and 4 bases from J; bases unmatched to any gene: 11. Per the germline V gene, CDR1 is ENHRY and CDR2 is SYGVKD. CDR3 in DNA: TGTGCCATCAGCGATCTTGGACAGGGGGCTCTTTACGAGCAGTACTTC. This gives the protein CAISDLGQGALYEQYF.

The chain couples TRBV6-5 to TRBJ1-2; 8 bases align to TRBD1. The CDR3 covers 13 residues. The V gene end was trimmed by 4 bases and the J gene end by 8 bases; junction bases not matched to a gene: 6. The germline V gene encodes CDR1 MNHEY and CDR2 SVGAGI. CDR3 coding DNA: TGTGCCAGCAGTTTCCAACAGGGGGGCGGCTACACCTTC. Its translation: CASSFQQGGGYTF.

The CDR3 bases are TGTGCCAGCAGCACCCGCAGGACGGGGGAAAAACTGTTTTTT. Residues: CASSTRRTGEKLFF. The chain recombines TRBV7-9 with TRBJ1-4; no clear D gene. Per germline, CDR1 SEHNR and CDR2 FQNEAQ (reference sequence). The germline V and J ends were trimmed by 5 bases and 8 bases, with 15 bases remaining between them. This CDR3 contains 14 residues.

V gene TRBV19 combines with J gene TRBJ2-7; 9 positions agree with TRBD2. This CDR3 has 15 residues. CDR1 and CDR2 (germline): LNHDA, SQIVND (reference sequence). The V and J ends lost 3 bases and 6 bases, in that order; junction bases with no gene match: 9. In DNA, the CDR3 is TGTGCCAGTAGTATTTCGGGAACTAGCGGGCGCGAGCAGTACTTC. It codes for CASSISGTSGREQYF.

The chain uses TRBV4-1 and TRBJ2-7; TRBD2 matches 11 bases. This CDR3 spans 16 amino acids. V lost 4 bases to trimming and J lost 3 bases; unmatched junction nucleotides: 8. Germline V CDR1 and CDR2: MGHRA, YSYEKL. The CDR3 loop is CASSRGTSGGSYEQYF. The CDR3 DNA is TGCGCCAGCAGCCGGGGGACTAGCGGAGGGAGCTACGAGCAGTACTTC.

This clone was detected a few times. The same CDR3 is also encoded by other DNA sequences in this sample. This rearrangement joins TRBV9 to TRBJ2-1; D gene uncertain. This CDR3 has 13 residues. Per germline, CDR1 SGDLS and CDR2 YYNGEE. V was pared by 3 bases and J by 0 bases, with 4 bases between. CDR3 nucleotides: TGTGCCAGCAGCGCCAGCTCCTACAATGAGCAGTTCTTC. This gives the protein CASSASSYNEQFF.

V and J are TRBV5-6 and TRBJ2-1, with 7 bases identical to TRBD2. V was pared by 4 bases and J by 8 bases, with 9 bases of the junction left unmatched. The CDR3 has 14 amino acids. Germline CDR1 reads SGHDT; CDR2 reads YYEEEE. For the CDR3, the DNA is TGTGCCAGCAGCCCCCTAACCCGGGGGGATGAGCAGTTCTTC. It specifies CASSPLTRGDEQFF. The full variable domain, rest sourced from reference TRBV5-6 and TRBJ2-1, is DAGVTQSPTHLIKTRGQQVTLRCSPKSGHDTVSWYQQALGQGPQFIFQYYEEEERQRGNFPDRFSGHQFPNYSSELNVNALLLGDSALYLCASSPLTRGDEQFFGPGTRLTVL.

This clone was recorded once. The chain employs TRBV7-9 and TRBJ1-5; D unclear. This CDR3 contains 13 residues. Trimming removed 5 bases from V and 4 bases from J, with 9 bases in between. CDR1 and CDR2 (germline): SEHNR, FQNEAQ (reference sequence). CDR3 residues: CASSPRGNQPQHF. In DNA form, the CDR3 reads TGTGCCAGCAGCCCCCGGGGTAATCAGCCCCAGCATTTT.

There are a few counts of this clone. The chain uses TRBV29-1 and TRBJ1-2, with 9 nucleotides matching TRBD1. The V and J ends lost 7 bases and 7 bases, in that order; junction bases with no gene match: 10. The V gene's germline CDR1 is SQVTM and CDR2 ANQGSEA. The length of the CDR3 is 13 residues. The CDR3 loop reads CSAVDRGRTGYTF. CDR3 nucleotide sequence: TGCAGCGCTGTAGACAGGGGGAGAACTGGCTACACCTTC.

V is TRBV4-1 and J is TRBJ2-2; the match to TRBD2 covers 8 bases. The junction had 14 bases not matched to a gene; V was cut back by 4 bases and J by 10 bases. The length of the CDR3 is 16 residues. The germline CDR1 and CDR2 sequences are MGHRA and YSYEKL. Here the CDR3 reads CASSPGGARSPLELFF. CDR3 in DNA: TGCGCCAGCAGCCCGGGGGGGGCTAGATCCCCTCTGGAGCTGTTTTTT.

The chain is built from TRBV7-9 and TRBJ1-2; D remains ambiguous. With 1 base removed from V and 1 base from J, the gap between germline ends came to 10 bases. Looked up from germline, CDR1 is SEHNR and CDR2 is FQNEAQ (reference sequence). This CDR3 has 15 amino acids. The DNA of the CDR3 is TGTGCCAGCAGCTTAGTTCAGGCCGGTAACTATGGCTACACCTTC. Residues: CASSLVQAGNYGYTF.

With regard to this clone: Distinct nucleotide sequences in the sample also encode this CDR3. The J gene is TRBJ2-3, the V gene TRBV7-9, with TRBD2 matching over 11 bases. Germline V lookup: CDR1 SEHNR, CDR2 FQNEAQ (reference sequence). CDR3 length: 15 residues. Germline trimming cut 5 bases from V and 2 bases from J; bases unmatched to any gene: 3. CDR3 residues: CASSLLAGVTDTQYF. In nucleotides, the CDR3 is TGTGCCAGCAGCCTACTAGCGGGGGTCACAGATACGCAGTATTTT.

V and J are TRBV7-8 and TRBJ1-4, with 7 bases aligning to TRBD1. Germline trimming cut 5 bases from V and 0 bases from J; bases unmatched to any gene: 9. CDR3 size: 17 residues. Germline V gene sequence: CDR1 SGHVS, CDR2 FQNEAQ. The CDR3 bases are TGTGCCAGCAGCCCCCGGACAGGACACGCAACTAATGAAAAACTGTTTTTT. Its protein is CASSPRTGHATNEKLFF. The variable domain in full, with the rest retrieved from reference TRBV7-8 and TRBJ1-4, is GAGVSQSPRYKVAKRGQDVALRCDPISGHVSLFWYQQALGQGPEFLTYFQNEAQLDKSGLPSDRFFAERPEGSVSTLKIQRTQQEDSAVYLCASSPRTGHATNEKLFFGSGTQLSVL.

The chain recombines TRBV5-4 with TRBJ2-5; D may be TRBD2 (6 bases). This CDR3 has 13 amino acids. V lost 5 bases and J lost 5, with 13 bases in between. Germline CDR1 and CDR2: SGHNT and YYREEE (reference sequence). This chain's CDR3 is CASRATSGETQYF. CDR3 nucleotides: TGTGCCAGCAGGGCGACTAGTGGCGAGACCCAGTACTTC.

The chain joins TRBV25-1 to TRBJ2-5; TRBD2 might be the D (6 bases). This CDR3 comprises 17 residues. Germline V gives CDR1 MGHDK, CDR2 SYGVNS. V dropped 2 bases and J dropped 4 bases, with 20 bases sitting between them. CDR3 region: CASSETSGGKMGETQYF. As DNA, the CDR3 is TGTGCCAGCAGTGAAACGAGTGGGGGGAAGATGGGAGAGACCCAGTACTTC.

The genes are TRBV6-1 and TRBJ1-3; possibly TRBD1 for D (6 bases). Per the germline V gene, CDR1 is MNHNS and CDR2 is SASEGT. The V end was cut by 2 bases, the J end by 0 bases, with 8 bases between. The CDR3 is made up of 15 amino acids. The CDR3 region has the DNA TGTGCCAGCAGTGAACGCAGGGGCTCTGGAAACACCATATATTTT. It specifies CASSERRGSGNTIYF.

About this clone itself: The junction does not match germline at one end; this may be a read error. J is TRBJ2-2 and V is TRBV7-2; 7 bases are a match to TRBD2. The CDR3 is made up of 16 amino acids. Germline CDR1 and CDR2: SGHTA and FQGNSA. CDR3 region: CASSVAASGNTGELFF. The CDR3 region has the DNA TGTGCCAGCAGCGTAGCGGCTAGCGGGAACACCGGGGAGCTGTTTTTT.

V gene TRBV9 combines with J gene TRBJ1-1; TRBD1 is a possible D gene (5 bases). Germline V gene sequence: CDR1 SGDLS, CDR2 YYNGEE. The V end was cut by 4 bases, the J end by 5 bases, with 21 bases between. CDR3 size: 16 residues. CDR3: CASSISPSGRGTEAFF. In DNA form, the CDR3 reads TGTGCCAGCAGCATAAGTCCGTCAGGGCGGGGGACTGAAGCTTTCTTT.